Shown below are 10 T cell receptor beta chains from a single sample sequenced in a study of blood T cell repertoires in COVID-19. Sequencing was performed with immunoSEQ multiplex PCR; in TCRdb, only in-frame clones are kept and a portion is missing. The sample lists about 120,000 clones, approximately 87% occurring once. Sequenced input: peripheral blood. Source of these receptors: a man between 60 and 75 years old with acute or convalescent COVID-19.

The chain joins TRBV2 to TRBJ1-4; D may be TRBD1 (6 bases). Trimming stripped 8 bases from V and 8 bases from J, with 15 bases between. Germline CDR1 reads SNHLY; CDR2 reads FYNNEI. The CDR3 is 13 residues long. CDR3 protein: CASGPGTKEKLFF. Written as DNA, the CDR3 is TGTGCCAGCGGACCCGGGACAAAGGAAAAACTGTTTTTT.

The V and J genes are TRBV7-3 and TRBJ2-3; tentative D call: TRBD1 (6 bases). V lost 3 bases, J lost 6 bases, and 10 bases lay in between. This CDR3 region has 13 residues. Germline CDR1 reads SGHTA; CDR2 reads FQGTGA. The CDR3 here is CASSFSQGDTQYF. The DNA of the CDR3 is TGTGCCAGCAGCTTCTCCCAGGGGGATACGCAGTATTTT.

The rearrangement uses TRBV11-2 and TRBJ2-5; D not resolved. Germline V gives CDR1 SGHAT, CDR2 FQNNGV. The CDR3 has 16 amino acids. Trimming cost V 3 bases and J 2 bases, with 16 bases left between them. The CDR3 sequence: CASSLAVTARQETQYF. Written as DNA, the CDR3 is TGTGCCAGCAGCTTGGCGGTCACGGCCCGTCAAGAGACCCAGTACTTC.

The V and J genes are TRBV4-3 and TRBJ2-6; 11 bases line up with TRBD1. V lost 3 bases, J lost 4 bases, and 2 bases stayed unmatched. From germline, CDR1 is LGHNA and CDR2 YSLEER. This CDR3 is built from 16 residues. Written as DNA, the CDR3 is TGCGCCAGCAGCCAGGACAGGGGGCAAGGGGCCAACGTCCTGACTTTC. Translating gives CASSQDRGQGANVLTF.

In nucleotides, the CDR3 is TGTGCCAGCAGCTTCCTCACTAGCGGGGTAGCCAAAAACATTCAGTACTTC. Translation gives CASSFLTSGVAKNIQYF. The chain couples TRBV5-6 to TRBJ2-4; 10 nucleotides line up with TRBD2. V lost 2 bases and J lost 0; bases outside the gene matches: 5. The CDR3 is made up of 17 amino acids. The germline CDR1 and CDR2 sequences are SGHDT and YYEEEE.

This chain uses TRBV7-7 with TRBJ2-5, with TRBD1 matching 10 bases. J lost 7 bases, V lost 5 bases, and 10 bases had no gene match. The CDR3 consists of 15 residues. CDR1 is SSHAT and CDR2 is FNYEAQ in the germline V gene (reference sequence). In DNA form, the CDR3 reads TGTGCCAGCAGCGTCAGTGGGACAGGGGTGGGGACCCAGTACTTC. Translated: CASSVSGTGVGTQYF.

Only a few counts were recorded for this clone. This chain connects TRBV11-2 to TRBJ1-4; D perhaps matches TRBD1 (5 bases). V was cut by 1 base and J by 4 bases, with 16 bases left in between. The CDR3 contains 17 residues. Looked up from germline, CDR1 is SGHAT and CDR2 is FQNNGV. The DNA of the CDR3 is TGTGCCAGCAGCTTAGCCGCCTCAGGGCGCCGTAATGAAAAACTGTTTTTT. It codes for CASSLAASGRRNEKLFF.

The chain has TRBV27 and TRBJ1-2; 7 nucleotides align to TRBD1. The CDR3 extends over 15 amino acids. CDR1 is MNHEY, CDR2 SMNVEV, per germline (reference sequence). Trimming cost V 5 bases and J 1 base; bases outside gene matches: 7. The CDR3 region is CASSKIQGFNYGYTF. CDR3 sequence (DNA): TGTGCCAGCAGTAAGATACAGGGGTTTAACTATGGCTACACCTTC.

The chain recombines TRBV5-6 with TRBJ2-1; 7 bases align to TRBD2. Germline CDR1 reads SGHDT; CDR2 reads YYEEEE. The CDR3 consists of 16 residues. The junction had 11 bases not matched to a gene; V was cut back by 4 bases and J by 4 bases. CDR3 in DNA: TGTGCCAGCAGCCCGGAAGGGGCTAGCGGATACAATGAGCAGTTCTTC. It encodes CASSPEGASGYNEQFF.

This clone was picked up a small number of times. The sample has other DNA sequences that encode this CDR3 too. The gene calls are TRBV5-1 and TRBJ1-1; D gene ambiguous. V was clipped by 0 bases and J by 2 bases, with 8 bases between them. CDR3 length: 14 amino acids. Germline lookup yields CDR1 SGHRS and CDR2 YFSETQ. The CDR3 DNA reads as TGCGCCAGCAGCTTGGGGGGAGGCAACACTGAAGCTTTCTTT. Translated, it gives CASSLGGGNTEAFF.